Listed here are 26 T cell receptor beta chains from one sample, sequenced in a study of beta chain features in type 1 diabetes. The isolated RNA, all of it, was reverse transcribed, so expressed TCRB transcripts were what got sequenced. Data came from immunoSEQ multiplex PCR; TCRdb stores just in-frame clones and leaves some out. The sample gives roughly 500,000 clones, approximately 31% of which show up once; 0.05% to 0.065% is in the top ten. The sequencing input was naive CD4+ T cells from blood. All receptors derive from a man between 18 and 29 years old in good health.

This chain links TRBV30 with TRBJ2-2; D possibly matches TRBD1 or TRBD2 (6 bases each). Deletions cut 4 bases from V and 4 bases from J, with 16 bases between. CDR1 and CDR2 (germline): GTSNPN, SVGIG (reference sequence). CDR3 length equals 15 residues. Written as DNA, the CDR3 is TGTGCCTGGAAGCTTAAGGGGGGCCTCACCGGGGAGCTGTTTTTT. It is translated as CAWKLKGGLTGELFF.

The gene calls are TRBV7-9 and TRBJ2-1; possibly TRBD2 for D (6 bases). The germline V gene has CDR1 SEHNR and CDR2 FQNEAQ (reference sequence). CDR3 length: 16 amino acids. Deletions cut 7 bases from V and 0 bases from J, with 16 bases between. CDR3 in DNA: TGTGCCAGCACCCAACTAGCCACATTCTCCTACAATGAGCAGTTCTTC. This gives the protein CASTQLATFSYNEQFF.

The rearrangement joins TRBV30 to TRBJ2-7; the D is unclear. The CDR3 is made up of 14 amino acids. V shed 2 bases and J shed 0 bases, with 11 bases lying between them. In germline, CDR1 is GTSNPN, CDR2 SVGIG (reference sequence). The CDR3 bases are TGTGCCTGGAGTCCCGCGACACGCTCCTACGAGCAGTACTTC. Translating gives CAWSPATRSYEQYF.

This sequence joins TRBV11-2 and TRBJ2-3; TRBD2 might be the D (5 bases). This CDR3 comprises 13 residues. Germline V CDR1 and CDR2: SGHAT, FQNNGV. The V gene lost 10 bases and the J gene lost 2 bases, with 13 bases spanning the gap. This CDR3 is CATSTLNTDTQYF. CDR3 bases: TGTGCCACTAGCACCTTAAACACAGATACGCAGTATTTT.

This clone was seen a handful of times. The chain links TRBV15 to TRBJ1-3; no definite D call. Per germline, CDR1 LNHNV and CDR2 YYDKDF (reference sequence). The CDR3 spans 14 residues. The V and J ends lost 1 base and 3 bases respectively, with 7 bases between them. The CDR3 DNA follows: TGTGCCACCAGCAGAGGGGCAGTTGGAAACACCATATATTTT. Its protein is CATSRGAVGNTIYF.

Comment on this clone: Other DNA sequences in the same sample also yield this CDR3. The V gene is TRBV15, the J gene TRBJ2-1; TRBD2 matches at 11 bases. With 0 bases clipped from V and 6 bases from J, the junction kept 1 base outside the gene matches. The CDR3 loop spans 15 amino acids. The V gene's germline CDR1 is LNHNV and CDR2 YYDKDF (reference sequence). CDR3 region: CATSRELAGVNEQFF. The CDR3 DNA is TGTGCCACCAGCAGAGAACTAGCGGGGGTCAATGAGCAGTTCTTC.

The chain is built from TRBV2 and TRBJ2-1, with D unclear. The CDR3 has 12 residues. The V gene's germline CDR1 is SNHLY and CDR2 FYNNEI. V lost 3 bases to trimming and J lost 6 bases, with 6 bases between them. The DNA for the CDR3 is TGTGCCAGCAGTGAGGACGCCAATGAGCAGTTCTTC. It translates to CASSEDANEQFF.

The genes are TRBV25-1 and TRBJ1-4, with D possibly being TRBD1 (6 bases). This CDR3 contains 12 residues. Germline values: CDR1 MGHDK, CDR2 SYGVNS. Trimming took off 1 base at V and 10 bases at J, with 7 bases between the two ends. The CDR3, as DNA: TGTGCCAGCAGTGAATTGGGGGCAAAACTGTTTTTT. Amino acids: CASSELGAKLFF.

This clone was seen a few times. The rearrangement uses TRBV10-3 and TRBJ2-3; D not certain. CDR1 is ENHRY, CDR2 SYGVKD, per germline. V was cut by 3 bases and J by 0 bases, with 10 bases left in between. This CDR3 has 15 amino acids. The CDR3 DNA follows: TGTGCCATCAGTGAAAGGCAGACTAGCACAGATACGCAGTATTTT. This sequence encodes CAISERQTSTDTQYF.

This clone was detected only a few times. CDR3 region: CASSPSGRNRWRNEQFF. In DNA form, the CDR3 reads TGTGCCAGCAGCCCTAGCGGGAGAAATCGATGGAGAAATGAGCAGTTCTTC. The genes are TRBV5-4 and TRBJ2-1; 10 nucleotides agree with TRBD2. This CDR3 is 17 amino acids long. Per germline, CDR1 SGHNT and CDR2 YYREEE (reference sequence). Unmatched junction bases numbered 14, after V lost 4 bases and J lost 7 bases. The full variable domain, with the rest looked up from reference TRBV5-4 and TRBJ2-1, is ETGVTQSPTHLIKTRGQQVTLRCSSQSGHNTVSWYQQALGQGPQFIFQYYREEENGRGNFPPRFSGLQFPNYSSELNVNALELDDSALYLCASSPSGRNRWRNEQFFGPGTRLTVL.

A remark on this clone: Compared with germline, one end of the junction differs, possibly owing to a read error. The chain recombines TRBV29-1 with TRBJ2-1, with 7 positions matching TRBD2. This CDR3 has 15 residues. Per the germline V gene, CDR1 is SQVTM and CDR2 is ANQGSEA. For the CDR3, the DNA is TGCATCGTTGACCCTTCGGGGCGGGAGTCTACTGAGCAGTTCTTC. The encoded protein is CIVDPSGRESTEQFF.

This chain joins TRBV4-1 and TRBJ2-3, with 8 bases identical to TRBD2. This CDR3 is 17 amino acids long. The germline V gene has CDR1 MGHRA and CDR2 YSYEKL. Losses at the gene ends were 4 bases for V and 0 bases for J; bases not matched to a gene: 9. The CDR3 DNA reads TGCGCCAGCAGCCTGGGACTAGTTTCCGGGAGCACAGATACGCAGTATTTT. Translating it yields CASSLGLVSGSTDTQYF.

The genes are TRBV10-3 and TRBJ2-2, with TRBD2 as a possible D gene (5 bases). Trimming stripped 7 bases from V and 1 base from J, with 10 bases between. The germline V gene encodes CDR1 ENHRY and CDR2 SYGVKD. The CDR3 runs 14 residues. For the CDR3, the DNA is TGTGCCATCAAAGGACGGGAGAACACCGGGGAGCTGTTTTTT. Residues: CAIKGRENTGELFF.

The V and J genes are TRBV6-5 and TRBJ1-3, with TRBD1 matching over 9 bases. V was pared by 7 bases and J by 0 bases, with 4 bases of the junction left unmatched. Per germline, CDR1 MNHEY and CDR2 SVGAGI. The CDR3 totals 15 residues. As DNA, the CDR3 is TGTGCCAGCATTCGACAGGGGGACTCTGGAAACACCATATATTTT. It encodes CASIRQGDSGNTIYF.

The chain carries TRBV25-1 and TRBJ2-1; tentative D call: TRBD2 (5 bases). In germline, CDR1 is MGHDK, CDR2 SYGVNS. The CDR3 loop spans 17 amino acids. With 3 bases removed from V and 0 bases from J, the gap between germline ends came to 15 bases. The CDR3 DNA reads TGTGCCAGCAGTGACCGGGGTAAAAGAAGCTCCTACAATGAGCAGTTCTTC. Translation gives CASSDRGKRSSYNEQFF.

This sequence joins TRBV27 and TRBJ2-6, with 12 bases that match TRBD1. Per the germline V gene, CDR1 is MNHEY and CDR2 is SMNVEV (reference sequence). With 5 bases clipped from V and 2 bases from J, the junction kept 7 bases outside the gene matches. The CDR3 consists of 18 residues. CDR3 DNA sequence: TGTGCCAGCAGTCGCCGGGGACAGGGGGCGCCTGGGGCCAACGTCCTGACTTTC. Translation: CASSRRGQGAPGANVLTF.

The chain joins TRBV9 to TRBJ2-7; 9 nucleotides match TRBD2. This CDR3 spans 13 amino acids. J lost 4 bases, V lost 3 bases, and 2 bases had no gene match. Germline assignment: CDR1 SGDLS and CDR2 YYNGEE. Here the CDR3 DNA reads TGTGCCAGCAGCGCCAGCGGGAGGTACGAGCAGTACTTC. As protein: CASSASGRYEQYF. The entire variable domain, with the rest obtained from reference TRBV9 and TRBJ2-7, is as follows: DSGVTQTPKHLITATGQRVTLRCSPRSGDLSVYWYQQSLDQGLQFLIQYYNGEERAKGNILERFSAQQFPDLHSELNLSSLELGDSALYFCASSASGRYEQYFGPGTRLTVT.

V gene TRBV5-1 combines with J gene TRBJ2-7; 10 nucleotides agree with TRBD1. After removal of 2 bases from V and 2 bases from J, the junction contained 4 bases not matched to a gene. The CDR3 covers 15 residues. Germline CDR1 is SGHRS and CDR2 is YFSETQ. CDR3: CASSFGTGVTYEQYF. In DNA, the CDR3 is TGCGCCAGCAGCTTCGGGACAGGGGTAACCTACGAGCAGTACTTC. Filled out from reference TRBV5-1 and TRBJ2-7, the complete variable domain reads KAGVTQTPRYLIKTRGQQVTLSCSPISGHRSVSWYQQTPGQGLQFLFEYFSETQRNKGNFPGRFSGRQFSNSRSEMNVSTLELGDSALYLCASSFGTGVTYEQYFGPGTRLTVT.

In DNA form, the CDR3 reads TGCAGCGTTCGGGCTAGCGGGAGGACCAATGAGCAGTTCTTC. It specifies CSVRASGRTNEQFF. The chain couples TRBV29-1 to TRBJ2-1; 11 positions match TRBD2. The V segment lost 5 bases and the J segment 6 bases; nucleotides outside the gene matches: 6. This CDR3 comprises 14 residues. CDR1 is SQVTM, CDR2 ANQGSEA, per germline.

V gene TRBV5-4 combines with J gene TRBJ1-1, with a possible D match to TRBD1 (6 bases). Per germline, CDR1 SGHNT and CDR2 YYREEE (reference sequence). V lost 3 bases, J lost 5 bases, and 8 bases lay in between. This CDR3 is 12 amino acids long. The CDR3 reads CASSSGQTEAFF. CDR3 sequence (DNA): TGTGCCAGCAGCTCCGGACAGACTGAAGCTTTCTTT. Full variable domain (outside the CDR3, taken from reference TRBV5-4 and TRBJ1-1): ETGVTQSPTHLIKTRGQQVTLRCSSQSGHNTVSWYQQALGQGPQFIFQYYREEENGRGNFPPRFSGLQFPNYSSELNVNALELDDSALYLCASSSGQTEAFFGQGTRLTVV.

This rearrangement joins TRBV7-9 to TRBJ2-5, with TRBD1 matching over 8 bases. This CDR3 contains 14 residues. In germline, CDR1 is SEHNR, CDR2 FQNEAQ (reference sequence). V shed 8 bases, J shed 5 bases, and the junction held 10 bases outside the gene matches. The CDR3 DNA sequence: TGTGCCAGCTTCTGGACAGGGAGAGGGGAGACCCAGTACTTC. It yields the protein CASFWTGRGETQYF.

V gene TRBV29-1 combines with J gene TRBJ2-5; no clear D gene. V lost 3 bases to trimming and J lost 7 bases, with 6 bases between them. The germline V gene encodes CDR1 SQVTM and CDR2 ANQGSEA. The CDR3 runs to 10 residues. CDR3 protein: CSVELGTQYF. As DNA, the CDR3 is TGCAGCGTTGAGCTGGGGACCCAGTACTTC.

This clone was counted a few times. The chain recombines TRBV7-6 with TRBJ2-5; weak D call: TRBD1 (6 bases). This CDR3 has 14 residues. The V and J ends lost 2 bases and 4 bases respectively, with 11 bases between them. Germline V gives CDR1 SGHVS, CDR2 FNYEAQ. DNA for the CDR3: TGTGCCAGCAGCTTACACAGGGCGGGAGAGACCCAGTACTTC. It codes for CASSLHRAGETQYF.

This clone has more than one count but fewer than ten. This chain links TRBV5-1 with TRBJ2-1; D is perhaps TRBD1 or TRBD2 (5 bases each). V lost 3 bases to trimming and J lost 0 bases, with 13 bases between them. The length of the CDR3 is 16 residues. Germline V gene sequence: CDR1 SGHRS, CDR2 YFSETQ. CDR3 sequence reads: CASSSPEGSSYNEQFF. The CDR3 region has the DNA TGCGCCAGCAGCTCCCCCGAGGGGTCCTCCTACAATGAGCAGTTCTTC.

CDR3 residues: CASSVSGREQYF. As DNA, the CDR3 is TGTGCCAGCAGTGTATCAGGGCGGGAGCAGTACTTC. This rearrangement joins TRBV6-1 to TRBJ2-7; a possible D gene is TRBD1 (5 bases). CDR1 and CDR2 from the germline V gene are MNHNS and SASEGT. Trimming took off 4 bases at V and 7 bases at J, with 11 bases between the two ends. The CDR3 loop spans 12 amino acids.

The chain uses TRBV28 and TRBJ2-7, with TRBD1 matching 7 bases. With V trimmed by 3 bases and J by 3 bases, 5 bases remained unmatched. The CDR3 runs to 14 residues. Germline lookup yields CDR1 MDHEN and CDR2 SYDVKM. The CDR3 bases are TGTGCCAGCAGTTTCCCGGGACAGAGCTACGAGCAGTACTTC. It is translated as CASSFPGQSYEQYF.